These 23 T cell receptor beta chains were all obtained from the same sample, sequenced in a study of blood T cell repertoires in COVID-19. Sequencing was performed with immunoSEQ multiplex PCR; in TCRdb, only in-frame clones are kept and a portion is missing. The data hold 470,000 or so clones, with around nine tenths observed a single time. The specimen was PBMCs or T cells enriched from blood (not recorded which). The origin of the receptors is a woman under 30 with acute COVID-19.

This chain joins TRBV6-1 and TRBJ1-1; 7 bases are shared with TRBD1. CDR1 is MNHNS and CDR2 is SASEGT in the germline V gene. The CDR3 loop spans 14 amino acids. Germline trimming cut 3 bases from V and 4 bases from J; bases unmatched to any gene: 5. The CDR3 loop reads CASSDRQGGTEAFF. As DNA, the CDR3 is TGTGCCAGCAGTGACCGTCAGGGGGGCACTGAAGCTTTCTTT.

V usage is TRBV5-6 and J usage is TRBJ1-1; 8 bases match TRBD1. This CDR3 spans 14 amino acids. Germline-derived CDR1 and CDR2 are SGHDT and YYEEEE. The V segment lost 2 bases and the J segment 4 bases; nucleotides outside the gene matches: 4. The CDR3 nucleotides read TGTGCCAGCAGCTTCCTCACAGGGGGCACTGAAGCTTTCTTT. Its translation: CASSFLTGGTEAFF.

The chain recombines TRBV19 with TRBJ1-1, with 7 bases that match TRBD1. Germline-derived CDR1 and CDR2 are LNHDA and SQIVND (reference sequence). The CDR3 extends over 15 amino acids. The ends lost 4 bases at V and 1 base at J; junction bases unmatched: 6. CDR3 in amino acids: CASSNRDRKNTEAFF. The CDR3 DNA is TGTGCCAGTAGTAACCGGGACAGAAAGAACACTGAAGCTTTCTTT.

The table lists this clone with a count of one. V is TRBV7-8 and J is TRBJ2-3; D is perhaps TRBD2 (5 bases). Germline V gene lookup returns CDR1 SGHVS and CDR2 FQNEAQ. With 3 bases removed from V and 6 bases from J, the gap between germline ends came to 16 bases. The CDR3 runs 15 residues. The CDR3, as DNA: TGTGCCAGCAGCTTCAAGGAGGCCTCCACGGATACGCAGTATTTT. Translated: CASSFKEASTDTQYF.

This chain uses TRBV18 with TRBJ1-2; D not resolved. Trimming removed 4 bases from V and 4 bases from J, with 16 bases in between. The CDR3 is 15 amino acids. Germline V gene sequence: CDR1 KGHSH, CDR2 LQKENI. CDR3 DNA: TGTGCCAGCTCACAAGGAGACGGGTCCTTCTATGGCTACACCTTC. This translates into CASSQGDGSFYGYTF.

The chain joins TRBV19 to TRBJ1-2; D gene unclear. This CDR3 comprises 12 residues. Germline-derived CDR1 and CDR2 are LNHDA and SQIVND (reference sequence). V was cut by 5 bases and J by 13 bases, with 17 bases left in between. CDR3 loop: CASSPGMSWITF. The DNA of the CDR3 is TGTGCCAGTAGTCCCGGGATGAGCTGGATCACCTTC.

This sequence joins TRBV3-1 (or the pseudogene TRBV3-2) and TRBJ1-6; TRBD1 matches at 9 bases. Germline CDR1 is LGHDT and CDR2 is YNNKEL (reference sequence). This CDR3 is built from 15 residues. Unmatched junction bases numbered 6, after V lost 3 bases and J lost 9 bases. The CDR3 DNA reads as TGTGCCAGCAGCCATCGAACAGGGGGCAGTTCACCCCTCCACTTT. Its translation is CASSHRTGGSSPLHF.

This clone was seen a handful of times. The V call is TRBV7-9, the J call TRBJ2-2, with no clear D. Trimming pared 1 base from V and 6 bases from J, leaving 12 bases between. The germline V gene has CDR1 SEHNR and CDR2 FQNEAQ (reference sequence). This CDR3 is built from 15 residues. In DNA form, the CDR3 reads TGTGCCAGCAGCTTAGGGGCACCATTTCCCGGGGAGCTGTTTTTT. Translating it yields CASSLGAPFPGELFF.

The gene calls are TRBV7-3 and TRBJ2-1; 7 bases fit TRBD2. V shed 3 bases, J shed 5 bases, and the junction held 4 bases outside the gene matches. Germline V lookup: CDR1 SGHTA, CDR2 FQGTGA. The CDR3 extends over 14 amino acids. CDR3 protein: CASSFGTNNNEQFF. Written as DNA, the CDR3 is TGTGCCAGCAGCTTTGGGACTAACAACAATGAGCAGTTCTTC.

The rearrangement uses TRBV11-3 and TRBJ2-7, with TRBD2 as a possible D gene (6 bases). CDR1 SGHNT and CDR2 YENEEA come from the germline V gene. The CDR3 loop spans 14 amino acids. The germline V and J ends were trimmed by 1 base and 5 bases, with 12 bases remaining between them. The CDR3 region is CASSLGSGGNEQYF. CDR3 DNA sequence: TGTGCCAGCAGCTTAGGGTCCGGGGGTAACGAGCAGTACTTC.

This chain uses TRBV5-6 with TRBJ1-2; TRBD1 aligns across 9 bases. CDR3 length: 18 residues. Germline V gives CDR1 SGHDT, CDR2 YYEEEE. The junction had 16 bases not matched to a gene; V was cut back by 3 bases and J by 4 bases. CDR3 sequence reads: CASSWRRDRVQGTYGYTF. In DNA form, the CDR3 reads TGTGCCAGCAGCTGGAGGCGGGACAGGGTACAGGGGACCTATGGCTACACCTTC.

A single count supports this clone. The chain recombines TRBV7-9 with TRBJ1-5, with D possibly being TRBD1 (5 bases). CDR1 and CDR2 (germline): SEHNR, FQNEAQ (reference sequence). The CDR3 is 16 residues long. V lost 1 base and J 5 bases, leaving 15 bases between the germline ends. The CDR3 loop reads CASSLEEGIPDQPQHF. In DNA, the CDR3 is TGTGCCAGCAGCTTAGAGGAGGGGATCCCCGATCAGCCCCAGCATTTT.

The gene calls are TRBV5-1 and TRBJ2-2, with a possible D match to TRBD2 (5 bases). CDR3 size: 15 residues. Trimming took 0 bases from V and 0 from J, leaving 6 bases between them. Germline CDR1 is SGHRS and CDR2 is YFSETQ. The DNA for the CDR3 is TGCGCCAGCAGCTTGGGTAGCGCGAACACCGGGGAGCTGTTTTTT. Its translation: CASSLGSANTGELFF.

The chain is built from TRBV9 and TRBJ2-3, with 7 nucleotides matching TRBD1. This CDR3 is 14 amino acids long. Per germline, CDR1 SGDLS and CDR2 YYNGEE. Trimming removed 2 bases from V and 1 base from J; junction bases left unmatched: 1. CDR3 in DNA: TGTGCCAGCAGCGTCGGACAGGGCACAGATACGCAGTATTTT. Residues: CASSVGQGTDTQYF.

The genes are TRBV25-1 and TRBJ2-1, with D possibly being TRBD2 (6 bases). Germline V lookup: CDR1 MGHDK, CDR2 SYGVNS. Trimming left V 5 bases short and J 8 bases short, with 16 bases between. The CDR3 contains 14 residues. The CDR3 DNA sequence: TGTGCCAGCAGTCCGGGACTGGAAGATGATGAGCAGTTCTTC. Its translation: CASSPGLEDDEQFF.

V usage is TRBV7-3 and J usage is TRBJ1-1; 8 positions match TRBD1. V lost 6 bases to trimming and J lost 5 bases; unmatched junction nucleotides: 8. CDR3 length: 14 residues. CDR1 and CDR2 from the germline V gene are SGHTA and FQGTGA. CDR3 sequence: CASRKDRGGTEAFF. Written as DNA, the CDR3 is TGTGCCAGCAGAAAAGACAGGGGAGGAACTGAAGCTTTCTTT.

CDR3 nucleotide sequence: TGTGCCAGCGGTCCCGGAGTTGGTGATCAGCCCCAGCATTTT. Encoded protein: CASGPGVGDQPQHF. The V and J genes are TRBV27 and TRBJ1-5; no definite D call. The CDR3 is made up of 14 amino acids. V lost 8 bases, J lost 5 bases, and 16 bases lay in between. In germline, CDR1 is MNHEY, CDR2 SMNVEV (reference sequence).

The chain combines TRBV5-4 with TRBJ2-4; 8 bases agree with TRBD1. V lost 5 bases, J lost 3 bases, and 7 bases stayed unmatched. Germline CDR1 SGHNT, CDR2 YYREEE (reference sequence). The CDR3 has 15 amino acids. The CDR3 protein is CASSPGGRGKNIQYF. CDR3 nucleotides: TGTGCCAGCAGTCCAGGGGGCCGGGGCAAAAACATTCAGTACTTC. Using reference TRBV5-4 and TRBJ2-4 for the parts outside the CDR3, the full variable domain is ETGVTQSPTHLIKTRGQQVTLRCSSQSGHNTVSWYQQALGQGPQFIFQYYREEENGRGNFPPRFSGLQFPNYSSELNVNALELDDSALYLCASSPGGRGKNIQYFGAGTRLSVL.

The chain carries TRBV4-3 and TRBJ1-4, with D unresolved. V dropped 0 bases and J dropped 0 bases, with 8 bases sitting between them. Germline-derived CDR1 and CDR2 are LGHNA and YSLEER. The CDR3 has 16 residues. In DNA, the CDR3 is TGCGCCAGCAGCCAAGATACTGCTACAACTAATGAAAAACTGTTTTTT. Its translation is CASSQDTATTNEKLFF.

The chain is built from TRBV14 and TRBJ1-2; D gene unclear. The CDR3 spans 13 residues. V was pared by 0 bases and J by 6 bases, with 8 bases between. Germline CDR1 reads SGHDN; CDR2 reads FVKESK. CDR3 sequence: CASSQDTEHGYTF. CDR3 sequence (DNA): TGTGCCAGCAGCCAAGACACCGAGCATGGCTACACCTTC. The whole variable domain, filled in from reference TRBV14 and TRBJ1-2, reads EAGVTQFPSHSVIEKGQTVTLRCDPISGHDNLYWYRRVMGKEIKFLLHFVKESKQDESGMPNNRFLAERTGGTYSTLKVQPAELEDSGVYFCASSQDTEHGYTFGSGTRLTVV.

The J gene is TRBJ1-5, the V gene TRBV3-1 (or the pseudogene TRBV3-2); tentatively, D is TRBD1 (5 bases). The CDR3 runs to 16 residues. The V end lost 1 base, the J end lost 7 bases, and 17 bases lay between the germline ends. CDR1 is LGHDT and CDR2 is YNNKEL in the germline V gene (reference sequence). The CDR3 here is CASSQGGSGTRQPQHF. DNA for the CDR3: TGTGCCAGCAGCCAAGGCGGAAGTGGGACTCGCCAGCCCCAGCATTTT.

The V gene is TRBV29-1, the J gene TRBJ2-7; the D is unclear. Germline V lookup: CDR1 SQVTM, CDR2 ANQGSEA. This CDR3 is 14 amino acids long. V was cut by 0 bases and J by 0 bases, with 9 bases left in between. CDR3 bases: TGCAGCGTTGAAGAACAACCCAGCTCCTACGAGCAGTACTTC. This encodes CSVEEQPSSYEQYF.

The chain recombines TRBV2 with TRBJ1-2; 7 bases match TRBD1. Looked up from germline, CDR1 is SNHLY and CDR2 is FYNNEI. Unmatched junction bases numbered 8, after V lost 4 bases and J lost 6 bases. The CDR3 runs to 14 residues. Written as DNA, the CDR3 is TGTGCCAGCAGTGTCGGGCAGGGGGATGATGGCTACACCTTC. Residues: CASSVGQGDDGYTF.